Presented here are 11 T cell receptor beta chains from one specimen sequenced in a study of cytomegalovirus exposure and HLA in healthy donors. PCR was performed using 60 Vbeta and 13 Jbeta primers. Repertoires were generated with immunoSEQ multiplex PCR, while TCRdb's copy carries only in-frame clones and drops some. The sample has 150,000 to 200,000 clones; about 76% are singletons. Sequencing was performed on PBMCs. These receptors were obtained from a woman aged 35 to 49 in good health and CMV-seropositive.

V usage is TRBV4-2 and J usage is TRBJ2-7; 10 bases agree with TRBD1. The J segment lost 2 bases and the V segment lost 1 base, leaving 17 bases of the junction unmatched. The germline gives CDR1 LGHNA, CDR2 YNFKEQ. This CDR3 region has 20 residues. CDR3 nucleotide sequence: TGTGCCAGCAGCCAAGGTATAGTGGGACAGGGGTCAGTGGGAACCTACGAGCAGTACTTC. Residues: CASSQGIVGQGSVGTYEQYF.

The chain carries TRBV7-2 and TRBJ1-1; D call uncertain. V was pared by 6 bases and J by 0 bases, with 8 bases between. This CDR3 is 13 amino acids long. In germline, CDR1 is SGHTA, CDR2 FQGNSA. CDR3 protein: CASSLFMNTEAFF. The CDR3 DNA is TGTGCCAGCAGTTTATTCATGAACACTGAAGCTTTCTTT.

J is TRBJ2-5 and V is TRBV5-4, with 11 bases fitting TRBD2. J lost 1 base, V lost 4 bases, and 6 bases had no gene match. The CDR3 consists of 16 residues. The germline CDR1 and CDR2 sequences are SGHNT and YYREEE (reference sequence). This CDR3 is CASSVSGRAVQETQYF. The CDR3, as DNA: TGTGCCAGCAGCGTTAGCGGGAGGGCCGTCCAAGAGACCCAGTACTTC.

The chain carries TRBV9 and TRBJ2-1; D remains ambiguous. From germline, CDR1 is SGDLS and CDR2 YYNGEE. The germline V and J ends were trimmed by 1 base and 0 bases, with 14 bases remaining between them. CDR3 length equals 17 residues. As DNA, the CDR3 is TGTGCCAGCAGCGTAAAGGTGGCGGCAAACTCCTACAATGAGCAGTTCTTC. It is translated as CASSVKVAANSYNEQFF.

The chain joins TRBV4-3 to TRBJ2-1; 9 bases are a match to TRBD2. There are 18 residues in the CDR3. Trimming cost V 0 bases and J 4 bases; bases outside gene matches: 10. From germline, CDR1 is LGHNA and CDR2 YSLEER. The CDR3 loop is CASSQELPLAGLYNEQFF. CDR3 sequence (DNA): TGCGCCAGCAGCCAAGAGTTGCCCCTAGCGGGGCTTTACAATGAGCAGTTCTTC.

This chain connects TRBV6-5 to TRBJ1-5; TRBD1 might be the D (6 bases). CDR3 length: 16 amino acids. Trimming took 3 bases from V and 7 from J, leaving 19 bases between them. Looked up from germline, CDR1 is MNHEY and CDR2 is SVGAGI. CDR3 region: CASSYSYNDRWQPQHF. The CDR3 DNA follows: TGTGCCAGCAGTTATTCCTATAATGACAGGTGGCAGCCCCAGCATTTT.

The CDR3 loop is CASRQGLDEQYF. CDR3 sequence (DNA): TGTGCCAGCAGACAGGGTTTAGACGAGCAGTACTTC. The J gene is TRBJ2-7, the V gene TRBV7-2, with D possibly matching TRBD1 (6 bases). The CDR3 runs 12 residues. With 6 bases removed from V and 5 bases from J, the gap between germline ends came to 11 bases. CDR1 is SGHTA, CDR2 FQGNSA, per germline.

The chain carries TRBV6-6 and TRBJ2-1; a possible D gene is TRBD1 (6 bases). Germline CDR1 is MNHNY and CDR2 is SVGAGI (reference sequence). The CDR3 covers 15 residues. The V and J ends lost 5 bases and 5 bases respectively, with 16 bases between them. CDR3 residues: CASSNAGTLNNEQFF. As DNA, the CDR3 is TGTGCCAGCAGTAACGCCGGGACATTGAACAATGAGCAGTTCTTC.

The rearrangement uses TRBV7-2 and TRBJ1-1; 9 bases map to TRBD1. Looked up from germline, CDR1 is SGHTA and CDR2 is FQGNSA. The CDR3 sequence is 15 residues long. Trimming took 5 bases from V and 1 from J; bases not matched to a gene: 5. The CDR3 DNA is TGTGCCAGCAGCATTAGGACAGGGGCGAACACTGAAGCTTTCTTT. Translated: CASSIRTGANTEAFF.

The genes are TRBV11-1 and TRBJ1-5, with D unclear. Trimming removed 1 base from V and 5 bases from J, with 12 bases in between. This CDR3 has 15 residues. Germline loops: CDR1 SGHAT, CDR2 FQDESV (reference sequence). In nucleotides, the CDR3 is TGTGCCAGCAGCTTAGTCCCTGAGGTTGATCAGCCCCAGCATTTT. This encodes CASSLVPEVDQPQHF.

The rearrangement joins TRBV25-1 to TRBJ2-5, with a possible D match to TRBD1 (5 bases). CDR3 size: 18 residues. Germline CDR1 is MGHDK and CDR2 is SYGVNS. With 2 bases removed from V and 3 bases from J, the gap between germline ends came to 22 bases. CDR3 sequence reads: CASSEVPPQGKEEETQYF. Written as DNA, the CDR3 is TGTGCCAGCAGTGAAGTGCCCCCGCAGGGTAAAGAAGAAGAGACCCAGTACTTC.